The rows below give T cell receptor beta chains drawn from one sample of a study of control samples from healthy donors and cancer patients. The table came from immunoSEQ multiplex PCR; TCRdb's copy has only in-frame clones and leaves some out. The sample has about 140,000 clones, just under 95% seen once. The specimen was blood. The origin of the receptors is a man aged 30-40 years in good health. Both conserved end residues are part of each CDR3. A D gene is named only where the DNA matches it firmly. Clone size appears in some rows only: once, few, many, or a class for an expanded clone.

V	J	D	size	CDR3	DNA
TRBV18	TRBJ2-7	TRBD1	.	CASSTTGTGMREQYF	TGTGCCAGCTCAACCACCGGGACAGGGATGCGAGAGCAGTACTTC
TRBV7-2	TRBJ2-7	.	.	CASSLFATLSYEQYF	TGTGCCAGCAGCCTCTTCGCAACCCTCTCCTACGAGCAGTACTTC
TRBV5-8	TRBJ2-7	.	.	CASIRSLGATSYEQYF	TGTGCCAGCATCCGGAGTCTCGGCGCCACCTCCTACGAGCAGTACTTC
TRBV11-1	TRBJ2-1	.	.	CASSLDLHEQFF	TGTGCCAGCAGCTTAGACTTACATGAGCAGTTCTTC
TRBV28	TRBJ1-4	TRBD1	.	CASSLARTQGAYNEKLFF	TGTGCCAGCAGTTTAGCGCGCACACAGGGGGCATACAATGAAAAACTGTTTTTT
TRBV29-1	TRBJ2-7	.	.	CSAQGGHLVNEQYF	TGCAGCGCCCAAGGGGGGCATCTTGTTAACGAGCAGTACTTC
TRBV6-6	TRBJ1-1	.	.	CASGGRTTEALF	TGTGCCAGCGGAGGCAGGACGACTGAAGCTTTATTT
TRBV2	TRBJ1-6	.	.	CASSEAPHSPLHF	TGTGCCAGCAGTGAAGCCCCTCATTCACCCCTCCACTTT
TRBV28	TRBJ2-1	.	.	CASSSVHNEQFF	TGTGCCAGCAGTTCCGTCCACAATGAGCAGTTCTTC
TRBV6-5	TRBJ2-3	TRBD2	.	CASRRTSGRTDTQYF	TGTGCCAGCAGGCGGACTAGCGGGAGGACAGATACGCAGTATTTT
TRBV6-1	TRBJ2-2	TRBD1	.	CASRIRDSNTGELFF	TGTGCCAGCAGAATCCGGGACAGCAACACCGGGGAGCTGTTTTTT
TRBV11-2	TRBJ2-3	.	.	CASSFMPTTDTQYF	TGTGCCAGCAGCTTTATGCCTACGACGGATACGCAGTATTTT
TRBV7-9	TRBJ2-2	TRBD2	.	CASRPGLTSGSSGELFF	TGTGCCAGCAGGCCCGGGCTAACTAGCGGGAGTTCCGGGGAGCTGTTTTTT
TRBV3-1/TRBV3-2	TRBJ2-7	TRBD2	.	CASSQLSGPTYEQYF	TGTGCCAGCAGCCAACTTAGCGGGCCTACCTACGAGCAGTACTTC
TRBV20-1	TRBJ2-1	.	.	CSAEGDNEQFF	TGCAGTGCCGAGGGGGACAATGAGCAGTTCTTC
TRBV6-1	TRBJ1-2	.	.	CASSERGLYYGYTF	TGTGCCAGCAGTGAAAGGGGCTTATACTATGGCTACACCTTC
TRBV19	TRBJ1-1	.	.	CASSIAMRLNTEAFF	TGTGCCAGTAGTATAGCAATGCGTCTGAACACTGAAGCTTTCTTT
TRBV3-1/TRBV3-2	TRBJ1-4	.	.	CASSQYAIGKLFF	TGTGCCAGCAGCCAATATGCGATTGGAAAACTGTTTTTT
TRBV7-6	TRBJ2-2	.	.	CASSQLKLGTTNTGELFF	TGTGCCAGCAGCCAACTCAAACTCGGGACAACGAACACCGGGGAGCTGTTTTTT
TRBV28	TRBJ2-1	TRBD2	.	CASRIMTSGILNEQFF	TGTGCCAGCAGAATAATGACTAGCGGGATTTTAAATGAGCAGTTCTTC
TRBV10-3	TRBJ2-2	TRBD2	.	CASSGLAGAGELFF	TGTGCCTCATCGGGGCTAGCGGGAGCCGGGGAGCTGTTTTTT
TRBV27	TRBJ2-1	.	.	CASSVHQGRGYNEQFF	TGTGCCAGCAGTGTCCATCAGGGGAGGGGGTACAATGAGCAGTTCTTC
TRBV11-3	TRBJ2-7	.	.	CASSLDGAGYEQYF	TGTGCCAGCAGCTTAGATGGGGCCGGTTACGAGCAGTACTTC
TRBV25-1	TRBJ2-7	TRBD2	.	CASSGGGYEQYF	TGTGCCAGCAGTGGGGGGGGCTACGAGCAGTACTTC
TRBV9	TRBJ2-1	TRBD2	once	CASDGGGRPTSYNEQFF	TGTGCCAGCGACGGGGGCGGGAGGCCTACCTCCTACAATGAGCAGTTCTTC
TRBV5-5	TRBJ2-5	.	.	CASSPGSFSVGETQYF	TGTGCCAGCAGCCCCGGATCATTTTCCGTAGGGGAGACCCAGTACTTC
TRBV6-5	TRBJ2-5	.	.	CASTFGVEETQYF	TGTGCCAGCACCTTTGGGGTAGAAGAGACCCAGTACTTC
TRBV20-1	TRBJ2-5	.	once	CSASRGRGETQYF	TGCAGTGCTAGTAGGGGCAGGGGAGAGACCCAGTACTTC
TRBV28	TRBJ1-1	TRBD1	.	CASSAMDRGSTEAFF	TGTGCCAGCAGTGCGATGGACAGGGGGAGCACTGAAGCTTTCTTT
TRBV9	TRBJ2-1	TRBD2	.	CASSGKAGDYNEQFF	TGTGCCAGCAGCGGAAAAGCGGGAGATTACAATGAGCAGTTCTTC
TRBV7-9	TRBJ2-1	.	.	CASSLDWPGVYNEQFF	TGTGCCAGCAGCTTAGACTGGCCCGGGGTATACAATGAGCAGTTCTTC
TRBV30	TRBJ1-6	.	.	CAWRGRGGNSPLHF	TGTGCCTGGAGGGGTCGTGGGGGGAATTCACCCCTCCACTTT
TRBV9	TRBJ2-1	.	.	CASSQGRGLNEQFF	TGTGCCAGCAGCCAGGGGAGGGGGCTTAATGAGCAGTTCTTC
TRBV28	TRBJ1-1	.	.	CASIRDSGGTEAFF	TGTGCCAGCATCCGAGACAGTGGAGGCACTGAAGCTTTCTTT
TRBV7-9	TRBJ1-3	.	.	CASSPPFWESSGNTIYF	TGTGCCAGCAGCCCCCCGTTTTGGGAGAGCTCTGGAAACACCATATATTTT
TRBV4-3	TRBJ2-3	TRBD2	once	CASSRGLAGAVDTQYF	TGCGCCAGCAGCCGCGGACTAGCGGGAGCTGTAGATACGCAGTATTTT
TRBV28	TRBJ1-2	.	.	CASSLFSTAYGYTF	TGTGCCAGCAGTTTATTCTCCACAGCCTATGGCTACACCTTC
TRBV28	TRBJ2-4	.	.	CASIGTLNIQYF	TGTGCCAGCATAGGAACCCTAAACATTCAGTACTTC
TRBV15	TRBJ2-1	.	.	CATSRDIGGINEQFF	TGTGCCACCAGCAGAGATATTGGCGGGATAAATGAGCAGTTCTTC
TRBV19	TRBJ1-4	.	.	CASRDKTGPNEKLFF	TGTGCCAGTAGGGATAAAACGGGCCCTAATGAAAAACTGTTTTTT
TRBV5-6	TRBJ1-1	.	.	CANSLARGQNTEAFF	TGTGCCAACAGCTTGGCGAGGGGCCAGAACACTGAAGCTTTCTTT
TRBV7-8	TRBJ1-5	.	.	CASSEGHISNQPQHF	TGTGCCAGCAGCGAGGGACACATCAGCAATCAGCCCCAGCATTTT
TRBV11-3	TRBJ2-5	.	.	CASNTGSKETQYF	TGTGCCAGCAATACTGGCAGTAAAGAGACCCAGTACTTC
TRBV7-5	TRBJ1-2	.	once	CARSLRRYYGYTF	TGTGCCAGAAGCTTACGCAGGTACTATGGCTACACCTTC
TRBV27	TRBJ2-7	TRBD2	.	CASSPGLAEPFSYEQYF	TGTGCCAGCAGTCCCGGCCTAGCGGAGCCCTTCTCCTACGAGCAGTACTTC